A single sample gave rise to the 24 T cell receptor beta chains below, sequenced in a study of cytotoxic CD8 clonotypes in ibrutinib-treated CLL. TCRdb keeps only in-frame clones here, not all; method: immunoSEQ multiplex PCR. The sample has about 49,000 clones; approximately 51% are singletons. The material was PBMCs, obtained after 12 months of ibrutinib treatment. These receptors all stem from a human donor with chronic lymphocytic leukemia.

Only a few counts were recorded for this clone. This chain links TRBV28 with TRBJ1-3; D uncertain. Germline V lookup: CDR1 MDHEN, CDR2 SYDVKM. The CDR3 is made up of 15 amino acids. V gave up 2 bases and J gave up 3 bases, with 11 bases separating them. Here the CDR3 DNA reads TGTGCCAGCAGTTTAGCCATCCTAGGTGGAAACACCATATATTTT. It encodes CASSLAILGGNTIYF.

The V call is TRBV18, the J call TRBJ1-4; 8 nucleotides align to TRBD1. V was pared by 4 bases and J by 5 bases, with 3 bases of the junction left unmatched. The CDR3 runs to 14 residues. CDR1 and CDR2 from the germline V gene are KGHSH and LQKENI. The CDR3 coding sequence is TGTGCCAGCTCACTGGACAGGGCAAATGAAAAACTGTTTTTT. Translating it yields CASSLDRANEKLFF.

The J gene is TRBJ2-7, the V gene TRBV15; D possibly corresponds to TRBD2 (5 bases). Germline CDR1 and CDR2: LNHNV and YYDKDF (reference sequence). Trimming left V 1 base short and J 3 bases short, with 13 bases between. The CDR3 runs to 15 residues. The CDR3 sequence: CATSRAMVGIYEQYF. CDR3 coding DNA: TGTGCCACCAGCAGAGCAATGGTCGGGATCTACGAGCAGTACTTC.

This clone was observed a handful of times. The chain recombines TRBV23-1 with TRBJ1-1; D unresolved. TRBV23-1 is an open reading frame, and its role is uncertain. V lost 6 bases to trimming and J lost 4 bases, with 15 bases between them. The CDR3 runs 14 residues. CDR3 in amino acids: CASSPIEQPTEAFF. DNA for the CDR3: TGCGCCAGCAGCCCAATCGAGCAGCCCACTGAAGCTTTCTTT.

The CDR3 sequence is CSPLIYNEQFF. DNA of the CDR3: TGCAGCCCCCTAATTTACAATGAGCAGTTCTTC. The rearrangement uses TRBV29-1 and TRBJ2-1; D is uncertain. CDR1 and CDR2 from the germline V gene are SQVTM and ANQGSEA. This CDR3 region has 11 residues. V was cut by 8 bases and J by 4 bases, with 9 bases left in between.

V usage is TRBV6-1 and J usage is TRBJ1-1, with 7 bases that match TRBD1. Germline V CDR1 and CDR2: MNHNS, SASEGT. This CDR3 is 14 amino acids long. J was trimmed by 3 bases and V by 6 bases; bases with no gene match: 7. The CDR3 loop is CASRAQGGHTEAFF. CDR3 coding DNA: TGTGCCAGCAGAGCGCAGGGGGGACACACTGAAGCTTTCTTT.

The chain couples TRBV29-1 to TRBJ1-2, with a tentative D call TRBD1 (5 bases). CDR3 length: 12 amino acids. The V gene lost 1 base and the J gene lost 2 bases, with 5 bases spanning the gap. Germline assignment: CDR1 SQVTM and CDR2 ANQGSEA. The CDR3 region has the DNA TGCAGCGTTGAAGCAGGGAACTATGGCTACACCTTC. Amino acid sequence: CSVEAGNYGYTF.

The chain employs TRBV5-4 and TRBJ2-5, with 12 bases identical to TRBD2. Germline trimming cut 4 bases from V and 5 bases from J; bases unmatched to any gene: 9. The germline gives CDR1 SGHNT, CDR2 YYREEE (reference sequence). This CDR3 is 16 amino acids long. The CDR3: CASSTRTSGTGETQYF. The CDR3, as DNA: TGTGCCAGCAGCACCCGGACTAGCGGGACTGGGGAGACCCAGTACTTC.

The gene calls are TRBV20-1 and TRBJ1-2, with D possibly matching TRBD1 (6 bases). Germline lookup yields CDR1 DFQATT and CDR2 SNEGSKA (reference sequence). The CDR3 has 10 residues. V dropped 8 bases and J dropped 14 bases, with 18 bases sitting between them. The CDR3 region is CSSYTGAETF. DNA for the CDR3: TGCAGTTCGTATACGGGGGCCGAAACCTTC.

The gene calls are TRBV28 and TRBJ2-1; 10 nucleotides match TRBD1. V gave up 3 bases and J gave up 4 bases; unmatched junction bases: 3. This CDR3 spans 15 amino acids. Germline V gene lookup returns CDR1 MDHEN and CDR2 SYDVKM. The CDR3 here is CASSFGDRGYNEQFF. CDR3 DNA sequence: TGTGCCAGCAGTTTTGGGGACAGGGGATACAATGAGCAGTTCTTC.

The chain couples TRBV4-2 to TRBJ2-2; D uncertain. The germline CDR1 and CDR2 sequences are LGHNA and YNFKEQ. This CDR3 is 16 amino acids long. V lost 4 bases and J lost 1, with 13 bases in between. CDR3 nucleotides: TGTGCCAGCAGCCCATCGGTGTCAGGGAACACCGGGGAGCTGTTTTTT. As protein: CASSPSVSGNTGELFF.

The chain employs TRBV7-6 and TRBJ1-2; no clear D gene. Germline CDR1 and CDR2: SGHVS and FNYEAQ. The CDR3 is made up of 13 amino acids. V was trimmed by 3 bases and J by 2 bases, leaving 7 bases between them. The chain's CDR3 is CASSLNKNYGYTF. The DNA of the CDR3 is TGTGCCAGCAGCTTGAATAAGAACTATGGCTACACCTTC.

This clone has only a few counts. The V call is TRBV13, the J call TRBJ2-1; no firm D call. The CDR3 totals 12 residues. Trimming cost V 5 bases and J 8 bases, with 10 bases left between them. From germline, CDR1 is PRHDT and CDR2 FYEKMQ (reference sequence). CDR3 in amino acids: CASSGIAYEQFF. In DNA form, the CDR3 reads TGTGCCAGCAGCGGGATAGCCTATGAGCAGTTCTTC.

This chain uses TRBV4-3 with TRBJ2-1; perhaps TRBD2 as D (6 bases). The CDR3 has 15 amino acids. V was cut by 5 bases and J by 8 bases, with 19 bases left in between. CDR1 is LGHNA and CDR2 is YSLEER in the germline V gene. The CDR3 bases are TGCGCCAGCAGCTTAAGGGGTAGCGGCAGGGATGAGCAGTTCTTC. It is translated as CASSLRGSGRDEQFF.

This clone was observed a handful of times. The chain's CDR3 is CASRSGASYNSPLHF. CDR3 bases: TGTGCCAGCAGATCAGGGGCCTCCTATAATTCACCCCTCCACTTT. The chain recombines TRBV11-2 with TRBJ1-6; perhaps TRBD1 as D (6 bases). Germline lookup yields CDR1 SGHAT and CDR2 FQNNGV. V was pared by 6 bases and J by 0 bases, with 9 bases between. The CDR3 loop spans 15 amino acids.

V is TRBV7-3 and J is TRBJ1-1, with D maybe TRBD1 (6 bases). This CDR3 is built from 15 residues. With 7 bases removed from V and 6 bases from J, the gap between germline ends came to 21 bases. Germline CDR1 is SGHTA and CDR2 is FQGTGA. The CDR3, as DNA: TGTGCCAGCATCCATCCCGGAGGGACACTGGCTGAAGCTTTCTTT. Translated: CASIHPGGTLAEAFF.

This chain's CDR3 is CASRADGAMNTEAFF. In DNA, the CDR3 is TGTGCCAGCAGGGCGGACGGGGCCATGAACACTGAAGCTTTCTTT. The J gene is TRBJ1-1, the V gene TRBV28; the D gene is possibly TRBD1 (5 bases). V shed 6 bases and J shed 0 bases, with 14 bases lying between them. This CDR3 has 15 amino acids. In germline, CDR1 is MDHEN, CDR2 SYDVKM.

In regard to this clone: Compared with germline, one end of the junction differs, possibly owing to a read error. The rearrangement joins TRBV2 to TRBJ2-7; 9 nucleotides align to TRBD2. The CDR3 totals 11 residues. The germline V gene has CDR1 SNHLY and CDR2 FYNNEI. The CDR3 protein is CASSSGTSRIF. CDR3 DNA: TGTGCCAGCAGCTCGGGGACTAGCCGAATCTTC.

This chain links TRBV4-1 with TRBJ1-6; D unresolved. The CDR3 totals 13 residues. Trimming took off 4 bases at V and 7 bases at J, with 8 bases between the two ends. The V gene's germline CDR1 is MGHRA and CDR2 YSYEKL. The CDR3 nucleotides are TGCGCCAGCAGCCTAGGTGGAAATTCACCCCTCCACTTT. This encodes CASSLGGNSPLHF.

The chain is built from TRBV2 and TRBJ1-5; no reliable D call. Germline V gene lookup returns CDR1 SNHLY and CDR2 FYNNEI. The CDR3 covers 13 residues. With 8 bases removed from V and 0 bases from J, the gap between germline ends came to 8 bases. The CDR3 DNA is TGTGCCAGCTTACGGGATAGCAATCAGCCCCAGCATTTT. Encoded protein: CASLRDSNQPQHF.

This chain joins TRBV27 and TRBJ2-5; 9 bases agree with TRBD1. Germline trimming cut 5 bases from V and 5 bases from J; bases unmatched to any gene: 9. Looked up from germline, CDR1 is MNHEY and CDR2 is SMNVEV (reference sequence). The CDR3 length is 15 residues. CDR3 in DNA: TGTGCCAGCAGTACACTACAGGGGGCAGGGGAGACCCAGTACTTC. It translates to CASSTLQGAGETQYF.

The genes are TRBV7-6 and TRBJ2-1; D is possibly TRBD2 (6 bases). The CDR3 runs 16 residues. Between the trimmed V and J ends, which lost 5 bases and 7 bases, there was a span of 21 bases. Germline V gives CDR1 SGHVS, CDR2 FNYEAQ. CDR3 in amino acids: CASSPPGSGYVNEQFF. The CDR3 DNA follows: TGTGCCAGCAGCCCTCCTGGAAGCGGGTACGTTAATGAGCAGTTCTTC. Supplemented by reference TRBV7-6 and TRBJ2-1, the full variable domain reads GAGVSQSPRYKVTKRGQDVALRCDPISGHVSLYWYRQALGQGPEFLTYFNYEAQQDKSGLPNDRFSAERPEGSISTLTIQRTEQRDSAMYRCASSPPGSGYVNEQFFGPGTRLTVL.

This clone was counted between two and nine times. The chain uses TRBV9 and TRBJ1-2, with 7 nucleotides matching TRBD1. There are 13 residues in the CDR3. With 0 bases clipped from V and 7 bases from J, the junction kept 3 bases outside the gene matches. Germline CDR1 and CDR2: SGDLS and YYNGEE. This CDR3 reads CASSVGGGGGYTF. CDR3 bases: TGTGCCAGCAGCGTAGGAGGGGGCGGTGGCTACACCTTC.

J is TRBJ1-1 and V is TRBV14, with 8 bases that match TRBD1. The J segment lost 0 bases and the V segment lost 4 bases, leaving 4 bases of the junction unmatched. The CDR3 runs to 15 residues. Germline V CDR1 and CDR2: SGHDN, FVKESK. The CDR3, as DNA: TGTGCCAGCAGCCCATGGACAGGGATGAACACTGAAGCTTTCTTT. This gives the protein CASSPWTGMNTEAFF.